This TCR beta chain was captured in a study of cytomegalovirus exposure and HLA in healthy donors. General study results and limits: CMV antigen specificity was confirmed in vitro for three CMV-associated chains. Rarity held for most TCR sequences, but there were some public TCRs that occurred in many donors.

Clones were read by immunoSEQ multiplex PCR, and TCRdb kept only the in-frame ones, dropping some. Here the sample spans some 330,000 clones, 70% to 90% being singletons. This CDR3 has 14 amino acids. V trimming: 3 bases; J trimming: 9 bases; junction bases outside the gene matches: 6. Germline V CDR1 and CDR2: KGHSH, LQKENI. The donors were part of the validation cohort, which consisted of under 150 subjects and was separate from the first cohort of 666 subjects. With respect to this clone: Its cognate antigen is unknown.

The origin of this receptor is a woman between 18 and 30 years old in good health and CMV-seronegative. The V and J genes are TRBV18 and TRBJ2-1; 9 positions agree with TRBD2. The specimen sequenced was PBMCs. CDR3 sequence reads: CASSPSGSRGEQFF. CDR3 DNA sequence: TGTGCCAGCTCACCTAGCGGGAGTAGGGGTGAGCAGTTCTTC.